The present T cell receptor beta chain was sequenced within a study of siplizumab effects on memory and regulatory T cells. Generated by immunoSEQ multiplex PCR, the TCRdb table keeps only in-frame clones and is missing some. This sample has roughly 100,000 clones; more than 85% occur once, and the top ten carry around 0.29%. The CDR3 consists of 15 residues. CDR1 is MGHRA and CDR2 is YSYEKL in the germline V gene. The rearrangement joins TRBV4-1 to TRBJ2-5; TRBD1 matches at 8 bases. TRBJ2-7 explains the end of the DNA better; the J call may be wrong. The receptor was isolated from a human donor in good health. The sample comprised CD4+ T cells sorted from blood. CDR3 sequence reads: CASSLGTGSSYEQYF. The CDR3 DNA reads TGCGCCAGCAGCCTCGGGACAGGCTCTTCCTACGAGCAGTACTTC.